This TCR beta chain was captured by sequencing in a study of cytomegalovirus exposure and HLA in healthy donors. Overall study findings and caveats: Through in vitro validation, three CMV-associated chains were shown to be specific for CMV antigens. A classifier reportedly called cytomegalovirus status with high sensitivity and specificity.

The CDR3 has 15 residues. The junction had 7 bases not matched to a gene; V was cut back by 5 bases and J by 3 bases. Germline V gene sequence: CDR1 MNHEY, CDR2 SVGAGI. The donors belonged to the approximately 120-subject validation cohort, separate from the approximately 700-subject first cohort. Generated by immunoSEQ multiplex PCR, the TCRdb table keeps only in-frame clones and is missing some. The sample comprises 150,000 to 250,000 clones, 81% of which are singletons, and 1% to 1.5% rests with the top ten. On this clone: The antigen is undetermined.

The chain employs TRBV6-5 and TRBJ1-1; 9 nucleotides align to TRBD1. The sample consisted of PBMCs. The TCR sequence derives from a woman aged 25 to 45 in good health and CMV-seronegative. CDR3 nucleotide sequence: TGTGCCAGCAGTAGGAAGACAGGGGGTTACACTGAAGCTTTCTTT. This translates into CASSRKTGGYTEAFF.